Following are 16 T cell receptor beta chains from one sample sequenced in a study of vaccination and CD4 T cells after COVID-19 (dated by TCRdb to between 2021 and 2023). The library was built by means of PCR. The data were produced on an Illumina iSeq 100. DNA from cultured CD4+ T cells was subjected to TCR sequencing with the Oncomine TCR Beta short-read assay at the Johns Hopkins FTIC core. Genomic DNA was extracted from the cultured CD4+ T cells with the QIAamp micro DNA kit. TCRdb trimmed the raw reads at Q25, called clones with MiXCR and kept productive beta chains. Each entry merges the rows of one CDR3 protein and shows their most common DNA and genes. A total of over 9,000 distinct CDR3 sequences appear in this sample, 25% to 30% of them only once. Clones ranked in the top ten supply 13% of the sample. Their target antigens are unknown. The sample's treatment or condition label, in plain terms: approximately 9-day PBMC culture with coronavirus spike peptide pools or control peptides (ViraFEST assay). CD4+ T cells from unexposed donors were collected before the COVID-19 pandemic (2011-2018).

The source material was CD4+ T cells from blood, cultured in vitro. The origin of the receptors is a human donor in good health.

The chain has TRBV12-3 or TRBV12-4 and TRBJ2-7, with D uncertain. V lost 1 base and J lost 0, with 7 bases in between. CDR3 length equals 14 residues. The CDR3 bases are TGTGCCAGCAGTTTAGGGAGTAGCTCCTACGAGCAGTACTTC. Residues: CASSLGSSSYEQYF.

The chain joins TRBV19 to TRBJ1-3; no definite D call. Trimming removed 3 bases from V and 0 bases from J, with 9 bases in between. The CDR3 is 15 amino acids. CDR1 is LNHDA, CDR2 SQIVND, per germline (reference sequence). The CDR3, as DNA: TGTGCCAGTAGTATTCCCTTAGGCTCTGGAAACACCATATATTTT. Protein: CASSIPLGSGNTIYF.

This clonotype has just a few counts. V and J are TRBV25-1 and TRBJ1-1; the D is unclear. In germline, CDR1 is MGHDK, CDR2 SYGVNS. The CDR3 consists of 13 residues. Trimming pared 2 bases from V and 1 base from J, leaving 5 bases between. CDR3 DNA sequence: TGTGCCAGCAGTGAAGGCGGGAACACTGAAGCTTTCTTT. This encodes CASSEGGNTEAFF.

This clonotype has only a few counts. The chain carries TRBV28 and TRBJ1-5; D unresolved. The CDR3 totals 16 residues. CDR1 is MDHEN, CDR2 SYDVKM, per germline. Trimming removed 5 bases from V and 0 bases from J, with 14 bases in between. DNA for the CDR3: TGTGCCAGCAGTCCCCTCGATCTTTATAGCAATCAGCCCCAGCATTTT. It specifies CASSPLDLYSNQPQHF.

J is TRBJ1-1 and V is TRBV5-5; 10 bases fit TRBD1. In germline, CDR1 is SGHKS, CDR2 YYEKEE (reference sequence). J gave up 4 bases and V 4 bases, and 13 bases lay outside the gene matches. The CDR3 has 17 residues. The CDR3 is CASSRTVTGGSRTEAFF. The CDR3 DNA reads as TGTGCCAGCAGCCGGACGGTGACAGGGGGCTCGCGCACTGAAGCTTTCTTT.

This clonotype was counted between two and nine times. The rearrangement uses TRBV20-1 and TRBJ2-7; D possibly corresponds to TRBD1 (6 bases). Deletions cut 2 bases from V and 3 bases from J, with 14 bases between. In germline, CDR1 is DFQATT, CDR2 SNEGSKA (reference sequence). The CDR3 spans 14 residues. CDR3 nucleotide sequence: TGCAGTGCTAGACCAGACTTAGGGGGCTACGAGCAGTACTTC. Translated, it gives CSARPDLGGYEQYF.

The chain uses TRBV24-1 and TRBJ2-5, with 9 positions matching TRBD1. This CDR3 comprises 15 residues. Germline V gene sequence: CDR1 KGHDR, CDR2 SFDVKD. V lost 2 bases, J lost 4 bases, and 4 bases stayed unmatched. The CDR3 nucleotides are TGTGCCACCAGTGATTACGACAGGGGGAGAGAGACCCAGTACTTC. This translates into CATSDYDRGRETQYF.

This clonotype has only a few counts. The chain recombines TRBV28 with TRBJ1-5, with 10 bases lining up with TRBD1. Unmatched junction bases numbered 5, after V lost 3 bases and J lost 6 bases. The CDR3 is 15 residues long. Germline CDR1 is MDHEN and CDR2 is SYDVKM. The chain's CDR3 is CASSLPGQGTQPQHF. Written as DNA, the CDR3 is TGTGCCAGCAGTTTGCCGGGACAGGGGACTCAGCCCCAGCATTTT.

The gene calls are TRBV7-8 and TRBJ2-5, with D perhaps matching TRBD1 or TRBD2 (5 bases each). The length of the CDR3 is 12 residues. CDR1 SGHVS and CDR2 FQNEAQ come from the germline V gene. V gave up 5 bases and J gave up 8 bases, with 12 bases separating them. The CDR3 bases are TGTGCCAGCAGCCGGGACCCCTCAACCCAGTACTTC. It yields the protein CASSRDPSTQYF.

This clonotype was seen only a few times. The chain links TRBV6-5 to TRBJ2-7, with D unclear. This CDR3 is 13 amino acids long. Trimming left V 4 bases short and J 0 bases short, with 7 bases between. From germline, CDR1 is MNHEY and CDR2 SVGAGI. The CDR3 nucleotides are TGTGCCAGCAGTTTGCGTAACTCCTACGAGCAGTACTTC. It is translated as CASSLRNSYEQYF.

V is TRBV6-5 and J is TRBJ2-5, with unresolved D. Germline-derived CDR1 and CDR2 are MNHEY and SVGAGI. Trimming pared 0 bases from V and 4 bases from J, leaving 9 bases between. The CDR3 spans 14 residues. The CDR3 is CASSYSESSETQYF. CDR3 sequence (DNA): TGTGCCAGCAGTTACTCGGAGAGCTCAGAGACCCAGTACTTC.

This sequence joins TRBV11-3 and TRBJ2-3; 9 nucleotides match TRBD2. V trimming: 0 bases; J trimming: 0 bases; junction bases outside the gene matches: 4. This CDR3 region has 17 residues. Per the germline V gene, CDR1 is SGHNT and CDR2 is YENEEA. CDR3 bases: TGTGCCAGCAGCTTAGAGACTAGCGGATCTAGCACAGATACGCAGTATTTT. It specifies CASSLETSGSSTDTQYF.

There are a few counts of this clonotype. The V call is TRBV2, the J call TRBJ1-1, with D uncertain. Germline V CDR1 and CDR2: SNHLY, FYNNEI. Trimming took 3 bases from V and 6 from J, leaving 8 bases between them. This CDR3 is 12 amino acids long. The CDR3 loop reads CASSDRLAEAFF. In DNA form, the CDR3 reads TGTGCCAGCAGTGACAGGCTGGCTGAAGCTTTCTTT.

This chain joins TRBV5-4 and TRBJ2-5; perhaps TRBD1 as D (6 bases). The CDR3 covers 14 residues. With 4 bases removed from V and 4 bases from J, the gap between germline ends came to 14 bases. Germline-derived CDR1 and CDR2 are SGHNT and YYREEE (reference sequence). The CDR3 is CASSIQGIGETQYF. DNA of the CDR3: TGTGCCAGCAGCATACAGGGAATAGGAGAGACCCAGTACTTC. The full variable domain, with the rest looked up from reference TRBV5-4 and TRBJ2-5, is ETGVTQSPTHLIKTRGQQVTLRCSSQSGHNTVSWYQQALGQGPQFIFQYYREEENGRGNFPPRFSGLQFPNYSSELNVNALELDDSALYLCASSIQGIGETQYFGPGTRLLVL.

This clonotype appeared a few times. The chain is built from TRBV25-1 and TRBJ2-2; TRBD1 aligns across 7 bases. Germline CDR1 is MGHDK and CDR2 is SYGVNS. Trimming at V came to 0 bases and at J to 3 bases, leaving 4 bases not matched to a gene. This CDR3 is 16 amino acids long. CDR3: CASSEYEGADTGELFF. The DNA for the CDR3 is TGTGCCAGCAGTGAATACGAGGGGGCGGACACCGGGGAGCTGTTTTTT.

For the CDR3, the DNA is TGTGCCATCAGGACTAGCGGGATGGGGGATGAGCAGTTCTTC. Amino acid sequence: CAIRTSGMGDEQFF. The V gene is TRBV10-3, the J gene TRBJ2-1; 11 bases align to TRBD2. Germline trimming cut 6 bases from V and 8 bases from J; bases unmatched to any gene: 6. Germline V gives CDR1 ENHRY, CDR2 SYGVKD. There are 14 residues in the CDR3.